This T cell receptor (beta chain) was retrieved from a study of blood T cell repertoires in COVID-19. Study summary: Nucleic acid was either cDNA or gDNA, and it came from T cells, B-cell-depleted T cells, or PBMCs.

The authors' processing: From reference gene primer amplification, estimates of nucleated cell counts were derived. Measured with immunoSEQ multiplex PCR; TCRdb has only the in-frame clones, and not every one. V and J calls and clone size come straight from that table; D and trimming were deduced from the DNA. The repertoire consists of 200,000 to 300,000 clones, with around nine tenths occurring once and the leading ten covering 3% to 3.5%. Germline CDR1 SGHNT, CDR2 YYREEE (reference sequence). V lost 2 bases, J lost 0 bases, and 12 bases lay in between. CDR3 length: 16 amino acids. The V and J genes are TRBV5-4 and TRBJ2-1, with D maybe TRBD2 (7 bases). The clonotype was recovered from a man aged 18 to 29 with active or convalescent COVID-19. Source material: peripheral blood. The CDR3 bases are TGTGCCAGCAGCTTACGGCGGGGGCTCTCCTACAATGAGCAGTTCTTC. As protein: CASSLRRGLSYNEQFF.